This T cell receptor (beta chain) appears in the sequencing data of a study of T cell responses to AZD1222 COVID-19 vaccine. This CDR3 has 15 residues. Looked up from germline, CDR1 is MDHEN and CDR2 is SYDVKM. Trimming took off 5 bases at V and 4 bases at J, with 14 bases between the two ends. This table comes from immunoSEQ multiplex PCR, and its TCRdb copy is limited to in-frame clones, with some not included. The sample lists approximately 130,000 clones; approximately 93% were seen once. The sequences come from peripheral blood, collected on day 0 of AZD1222 vaccination. The V call is TRBV28, the J call TRBJ2-2, with unresolved D. This TCR was recovered from an adult in good health. CDR3 DNA sequence: TGTGCCAGCAGTCCGTACGACTGGAGCACCGGGGAGCTGTTTTTT. Protein product: CASSPYDWSTGELFF.